A single TCR beta chain is shown here with its context. The sample originates from a study of blood T cell repertoires in COVID-19. Study context: Samples taken during acute and convalescent COVID-19 were collected in the United States, Italy and Spain.

In the source study's methods: Using reference gene primer amplification, nucleated cell counts were estimated. Generated by immunoSEQ multiplex PCR, the TCRdb table keeps only in-frame clones and is missing some. For V, J and clone size, that table is used; D and trimming come from the DNA. The sample carries 200,000 to 300,000 clones, roughly nine tenths recorded once. The CDR3 extends over 13 amino acids. V was shortened by 8 bases and J by 4 bases, with 14 bases between the two germline ends. Germline assignment: CDR1 MRHNA and CDR2 SNTAGT. This rearrangement joins TRBV6-4 to TRBJ1-2, with D perhaps matching TRBD1 (6 bases). Source material: peripheral blood. The origin of this receptor is a middle-aged man who had recovered from COVID-19. CDR3 region: CASVGAGGYGYTF. The CDR3 DNA sequence: TGTGCCAGCGTGGGGGCGGGGGGCTATGGCTACACCTTC.